A single sample gave rise to the 19 T cell receptor beta chains below, sequenced in a study of shared T cell receptors in the human thymus. The repertoire was sequenced with immunoSEQ multiplex PCR; TCRdb's copy has only in-frame clones and lacks some. The sample shows some 700,000 clones, roughly 90% of them seen only once. These data also featured in a second study, about human thymus T cells.

The sample was thymocytes. The source of these receptors is a boy under three years old with a congenital heart defect.

This sequence joins TRBV29-1 and TRBJ2-7; 7 bases match TRBD2. Germline CDR1 reads SQVTM; CDR2 reads ANQGSEA. The CDR3 runs to 13 residues. In DNA, the CDR3 is TGCAGACCTGGGGGGGAAGGGTCCTACGAGCAGTACTTC. It is translated as CRPGGEGSYEQYF.

The chain is built from TRBV19 and TRBJ1-5; D might be TRBD1 (6 bases). Germline V lookup: CDR1 LNHDA, CDR2 SQIVND (reference sequence). This CDR3 region has 14 residues. Trimming pared 7 bases from V and 5 bases from J, leaving 15 bases between. The CDR3 bases are TGTGCCAGTACCCCCCAGGGGACCGATCAGCCCCAGCATTTT. It translates to CASTPQGTDQPQHF.

A remark on this clone: Other nucleotide sequences from this sample produce the same CDR3. The chain combines TRBV5-6 with TRBJ2-1, with 11 bases fitting TRBD2. Trimming removed 4 bases from V and 3 bases from J; junction bases left unmatched: 6. This CDR3 region has 16 residues. Looked up from germline, CDR1 is SGHDT and CDR2 is YYEEEE. CDR3 region: CASSRRLAGGYNEQFF. As DNA, the CDR3 is TGTGCCAGCAGCAGAAGGCTAGCGGGAGGCTACAATGAGCAGTTCTTC. The whole variable domain, remainder taken from reference TRBV5-6 and TRBJ2-1, is DAGVTQSPTHLIKTRGQQVTLRCSPKSGHDTVSWYQQALGQGPQFIFQYYEEEERQRGNFPDRFSGHQFPNYSSELNVNALLLGDSALYLCASSRRLAGGYNEQFFGPGTRLTVL.

This clone was observed once. The CDR3 coding sequence is TGTGCCAGCAGTTTCTGGGACAGGGCCAACGAGCAGTACTTC. This translates into CASSFWDRANEQYF. The chain has TRBV28 and TRBJ2-7; 9 nucleotides agree with TRBD1. This CDR3 region has 14 residues. Per germline, CDR1 MDHEN and CDR2 SYDVKM. Trimming removed 3 bases from V and 5 bases from J; junction bases left unmatched: 5.

The J gene is TRBJ2-7, the V gene TRBV27, with a weak D call TRBD2 (5 bases). Trimming left V 1 base short and J 0 bases short, with 13 bases between. The CDR3 runs 16 residues. The germline V gene encodes CDR1 MNHEY and CDR2 SMNVEV (reference sequence). The CDR3, as DNA: TGTGCCAGCAGTTTATACGGGCGTGGGAGCTCCTACGAGCAGTACTTC. Protein sequence: CASSLYGRGSSYEQYF.

The chain has TRBV15 and TRBJ2-5; a possible D gene is TRBD2 (6 bases). This CDR3 is 14 amino acids long. The germline V gene has CDR1 LNHNV and CDR2 YYDKDF (reference sequence). The V end lost 6 bases, the J end lost 5 bases, and 16 bases lay between the germline ends. CDR3 loop: CATRRGIPRETQYF. CDR3 DNA: TGTGCCACCAGACGGGGGATCCCCCGCGAGACCCAGTACTTC.

V is TRBV5-6 and J is TRBJ2-1; possible D gene TRBD2, 5 bases. CDR3 length equals 15 residues. The germline gives CDR1 SGHDT, CDR2 YYEEEE. V was pared by 0 bases and J by 8 bases, with 15 bases between. The CDR3 region is CASSLGLKPVDEQFF. The CDR3 nucleotides are TGTGCCAGCAGCTTGGGACTAAAGCCTGTGGATGAGCAGTTCTTC.

The chain employs TRBV28 and TRBJ2-3; 12 nucleotides match TRBD2. The germline V gene encodes CDR1 MDHEN and CDR2 SYDVKM. The CDR3 contains 15 residues. With 7 bases clipped from V and 5 bases from J, the junction kept 7 bases outside the gene matches. The CDR3, as DNA: TGTGCCAGCAACAGACTAGCGGGGGACAAAGATACGCAGTATTTT. The encoded protein is CASNRLAGDKDTQYF.

The rearrangement uses TRBV27 and TRBJ2-2, with a weak D call TRBD2 (6 bases). The CDR3 extends over 17 amino acids. V gave up 3 bases and J gave up 4 bases, with 18 bases separating them. CDR1 and CDR2 from the germline V gene are MNHEY and SMNVEV (reference sequence). The CDR3 loop reads CASSFLGGGNPTGELFF. CDR3 bases: TGTGCCAGCAGTTTCCTTGGAGGAGGGAACCCCACCGGGGAGCTGTTTTTT.

The rearrangement links TRBV19 to TRBJ2-7; possible D gene TRBD2, 6 bases. The V end was cut by 5 bases, the J end by 0 bases, with 17 bases between. This CDR3 contains 16 residues. Germline V gene lookup returns CDR1 LNHDA and CDR2 SQIVND (reference sequence). CDR3 nucleotides: TGTGCCAGTAGTGCCTCACCGGGACTGGCCTCCTACGAGCAGTACTTC. Encoded protein: CASSASPGLASYEQYF.

J is TRBJ1-2 and V is TRBV28; D gene ambiguous. V lost 3 bases, J lost 8 bases, and 10 bases lay in between. The length of the CDR3 is 12 residues. CDR1 and CDR2 from the germline V gene are MDHEN and SYDVKM. The CDR3 DNA sequence: TGTGCCAGCAGTTTCCCAGGAGGGGGCTACACCTTC. This sequence encodes CASSFPGGGYTF.

The V and J genes are TRBV5-1 and TRBJ2-7; 7 nucleotides match TRBD1. CDR3 length: 17 residues. Trimming removed 4 bases from V and 5 bases from J; junction bases left unmatched: 18. Germline loops: CDR1 SGHRS, CDR2 YFSETQ. Written as DNA, the CDR3 is TGCGCCAGCAGCCCGGACCGGGACAGCAGCCCTCATAACGAGCAGTACTTC. Translated: CASSPDRDSSPHNEQYF.

The chain couples TRBV11-2 to TRBJ2-2, with TRBD2 matching over 7 bases. V gave up 5 bases and J gave up 0 bases; unmatched junction bases: 12. The CDR3 contains 18 residues. CDR1 is SGHAT, CDR2 FQNNGV, per germline. The CDR3 DNA reads as TGTGCCAGCAGCCCCCGGACTAGAGGGATATCGAACACCGGGGAGCTGTTTTTT. Translating gives CASSPRTRGISNTGELFF. The variable domain in full, completed from reference TRBV11-2 and TRBJ2-2, reads EAGVAQSPRYKIIEKRQSVAFWCNPISGHATLYWYQQILGQGPKLLIQFQNNGVVDDSQLPKDRFSAERLKGVDSTLKIQPAKLEDSAVYLCASSPRTRGISNTGELFFGEGSRLTVL.

Regarding this clone: This specimen includes other DNA sequences encoding the same CDR3. The chain is built from TRBV2 and TRBJ2-7; 7 positions match TRBD2. Per the germline V gene, CDR1 is SNHLY and CDR2 is FYNNEI. The CDR3 is 14 amino acids. Trimming at V came to 6 bases and at J to 0 bases, leaving 5 bases not matched to a gene. This CDR3 is CASSDRGGSYEQYF. In DNA, the CDR3 is TGTGCCAGCAGCGACCGCGGGGGCTCCTACGAGCAGTACTTC.

This chain uses TRBV6-6 with TRBJ2-3; 9 positions agree with TRBD1. This CDR3 is built from 15 residues. Germline V gene sequence: CDR1 MNHNY, CDR2 SVGAGI (reference sequence). With 6 bases clipped from V and 2 bases from J, the junction kept 6 bases outside the gene matches. CDR3 protein: CASRRQGVNTDTQYF. The CDR3 nucleotides read TGTGCCAGCAGGAGACAGGGGGTTAACACAGATACGCAGTATTTT.

A single count supports this clone. This rearrangement joins TRBV5-6 to TRBJ2-7; perhaps TRBD2 as D (5 bases). The CDR3 is 15 residues long. Trimming removed 4 bases at V and 2 bases at J, with 16 bases between. CDR1 SGHDT and CDR2 YYEEEE come from the germline V gene. Written as DNA, the CDR3 is TGTGCCAGCAGCCCCCCAGAGGGAGTCGCCTACGAGCAGTACTTC. This codes for CASSPPEGVAYEQYF.

The chain carries TRBV19 and TRBJ1-3; D may be TRBD1 (5 bases). The CDR3 runs to 16 residues. Germline assignment: CDR1 LNHDA and CDR2 SQIVND (reference sequence). Trimming removed 7 bases at V and 2 bases at J, with 18 bases between. The CDR3 coding sequence is TGTGCCAGTACCATGATTAGGGGAATCCCTGGAAACACCATATATTTT. It specifies CASTMIRGIPGNTIYF.

The chain has TRBV28 and TRBJ1-5, with TRBD1 as a possible D gene (6 bases). The CDR3 is made up of 18 amino acids. Germline loops: CDR1 MDHEN, CDR2 SYDVKM. Trimming removed 7 bases at V and 4 bases at J, with 26 bases between. CDR3 sequence: CASIREWGPEQGNQPQHF. The CDR3 DNA is TGTGCCAGCATCAGAGAATGGGGTCCGGAACAGGGAAATCAGCCCCAGCATTTT.

CDR3 in amino acids: CASGGARDRGLGETNTGELFF. The CDR3 DNA reads as TGTGCTAGTGGCGGAGCCCGGGACAGGGGGCTAGGTGAAACGAACACCGGGGAGCTGTTTTTT. The genes are TRBV12-5 and TRBJ2-2; TRBD1 aligns across 12 bases. The CDR3 runs to 21 residues. The V gene's germline CDR1 is LGHNT and CDR2 FRNRAP. V trimming: 6 bases; J trimming: 0 bases; junction bases outside the gene matches: 17.